This T cell receptor (beta chain) emerged from a study of neoadjuvant nivolumab and ipilimumab in lung cancer. Study-wide results and caveats: Pretherapy blood TCR richness correlated positively with resected tumor richness.

The V gene's germline CDR1 is SGHRS and CDR2 YFSETQ. V was clipped by 4 bases and J by 3 bases, with 17 bases between them. The CDR3 runs 15 residues. Profiled with immunoSEQ multiplex PCR; TCRdb holds only in-frame clones, not every one. The sample yields about 27,000 clones, about 76% seen once. Comment on this clone: Its target is unknown.

The sequence was obtained from an adult with non-small cell lung cancer. The chain carries TRBV5-1 and TRBJ2-7, with D perhaps being TRBD1 or TRBD2 (5 bases each). Here the sequenced sample was tumor tissue, taken after neoadjuvant nivolumab, alone or with ipilimumab, at or shortly before surgery. The CDR3 bases are TGCGCCAGCAGCCGGACTCCGGGACCGGGCTACGAGCAGTACTTC. Translated: CASSRTPGPGYEQYF.